This T cell receptor beta chain is drawn from a study of regulatory T cells in long-lasting Graves disease. As for the study in general: Graves' patients, newly diagnosed, had taken antithyroid drugs under 3 months.

This clonotype was found many times. iRepertoire HTBI primers and Arm-PCR of CDR3 regions built TCR beta libraries. Using its own MiXCR run on the multiplex PCR reads, TCRdb lists one record per CDR3 protein. The sample lists about 220,000 distinct CDR3 sequences, less than 20% occurring once. The time point: newly diagnosed GD, antithyroid drugs for less than 3 months. The TCR library was made from RNA that had been extracted from PBMCs in TRIzol. This same sample was also part of a study on T cells in Graves' hyperthyroidism and ophthalmopathy. From that study: In the analysis, a 13 V-J model separated ophthalmopathy from stable hyperthyroidism.

The receptor was derived from a woman in her 30s with Graves disease. The sequencing used peripheral blood mononuclear cells (PBMCs), collected at new diagnosis, from a patient treated with antithyroid drugs.

The CDR3 here is CASTVGGLSTNEKLFF. The CDR3 DNA follows: TGTGCCAGCACCGTGGGGGGCCTCTCAACTAATGAAAAACTGTTTTTT. The chain carries TRBV28 and TRBJ1-4; D perhaps matches TRBD1 (6 bases). The V end lost 7 bases, the J end lost 0 bases, and 15 bases lay between the germline ends. The CDR3 sequence is 16 residues long. CDR1 is MDHEN and CDR2 is SYDVKM in the germline V gene.